The T cell receptor beta chain under discussion was sequenced for a study of blood T cell repertoires in COVID-19. Study background: Sample material is recorded as cDNA or gDNA derived from T cells, B-cell-depleted T cells, or PBMCs.

Generated by immunoSEQ multiplex PCR, the TCRdb table keeps only in-frame clones and is missing some. The sample consists of approximately 150,000 clones, around 88% of them appearing once. This CDR3 contains 15 residues. The ends lost 4 bases at V and 6 bases at J; junction bases unmatched: 5. CDR1 is SGHDN, CDR2 FVKESK, per germline. The clonotype was recovered from a human donor in a cohort sampled during active COVID-19. The sample comprised peripheral blood. The chain joins TRBV14 to TRBJ2-1; 11 bases fit TRBD2. The CDR3 bases are TGTGCCAGCAGCCCACTAGCGGGAGCATTCAATGAGCAGTTCTTC. Translation gives CASSPLAGAFNEQFF.